The present TCR beta chain was sequenced within a study of shared T cell receptors in the human thymus. Profiled with immunoSEQ multiplex PCR; TCRdb holds only in-frame clones, not every one. This repertoire shows about 610,000 clones, approximately 90% found once; its top ten account for about 0.01%. In the case of this clone: At one boundary the junction diverges from the germline segment, which might be a read error.

The CDR3 sequence is 16 residues long. Looked up from germline, CDR1 is SSHAT and CDR2 is FNYEAQ (reference sequence). This same sample was also part of a study on human thymus T cells. That work adds: Corrective heart surgery yielded resections, and these provided the thymus tissue.

This clonotype was sampled from a boy under two years old with a congenital heart defect. The sequencing sample was made of thymocytes. This rearrangement joins TRBV7-7 to TRBJ2-6; D is perhaps TRBD2 (6 bases). In DNA, the CDR3 is TGTGCTAGCAGCTCGCCCGGGGGATCTGGGGCCAACGTCCTGACTTTC. Amino acid sequence: CASSSPGGSGANVLTF.